This entry concerns a single T cell receptor (beta chain). Study members were between about 18 and 100 years old and lived in around 24 US regions. Assignments of participants to cohorts depended upon their own reported clinical history. Generated by immunoSEQ multiplex PCR, the TCRdb table keeps only in-frame clones and is missing some. The data show 200,000 or so clones, with roughly 85% seen just once and 4.8% held by the top ten. The data originate from a study of blood T cell repertoires in COVID-19. The source material was PBMCs or T cells enriched from blood (not recorded which). The receptor was derived from a woman between 50 and 59 years old who had been exposed to COVID-19.

The CDR3 nucleotides are TGCAGCGTCCCTAAGGTTGGGACAGGGTTGGAGGGTGAAGCTTTCTTT. Residues: CSVPKVGTGLEGEAFF. This chain joins TRBV29-1 and TRBJ1-1; TRBD1 agrees at 9 bases. V dropped 6 bases and J dropped 7; count of bases not matched to a gene: 18. Germline V lookup: CDR1 SQVTM, CDR2 ANQGSEA. This CDR3 spans 16 amino acids.